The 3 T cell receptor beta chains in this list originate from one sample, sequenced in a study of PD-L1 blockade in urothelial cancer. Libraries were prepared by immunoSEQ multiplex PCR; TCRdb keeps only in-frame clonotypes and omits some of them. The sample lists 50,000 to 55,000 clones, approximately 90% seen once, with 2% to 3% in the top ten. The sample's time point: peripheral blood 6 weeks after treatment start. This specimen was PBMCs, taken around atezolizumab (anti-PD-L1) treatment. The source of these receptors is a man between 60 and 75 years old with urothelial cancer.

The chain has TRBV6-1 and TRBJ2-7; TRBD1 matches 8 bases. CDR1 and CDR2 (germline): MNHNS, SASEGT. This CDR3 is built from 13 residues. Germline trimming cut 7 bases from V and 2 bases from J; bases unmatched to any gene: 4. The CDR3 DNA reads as TGTGCCAGCAAACCGGGACAGGCCTACGAGCAGTACTTC. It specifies CASKPGQAYEQYF.

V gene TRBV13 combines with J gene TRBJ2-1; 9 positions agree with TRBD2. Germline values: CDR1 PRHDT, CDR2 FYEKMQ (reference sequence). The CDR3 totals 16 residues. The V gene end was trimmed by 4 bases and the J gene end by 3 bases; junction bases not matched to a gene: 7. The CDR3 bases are TGTGCCAGCAGCTGGCGACTAGCGGACCACTACAATGAGCAGTTCTTC. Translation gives CASSWRLADHYNEQFF.

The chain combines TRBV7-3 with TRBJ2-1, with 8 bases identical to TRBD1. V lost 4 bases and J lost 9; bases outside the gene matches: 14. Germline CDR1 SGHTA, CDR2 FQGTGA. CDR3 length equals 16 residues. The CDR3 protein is CASSSIGQGVAGEQFF. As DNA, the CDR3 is TGTGCCAGCAGCTCCATAGGACAGGGAGTAGCCGGTGAGCAGTTCTTC.